The clone carrying this T cell receptor (beta chain) appeared a few times. The target antigen is unknown. Of the isolated RNA, all was reverse transcribed, and so the sequenced material was expressed TCRB transcripts. Libraries were prepared by immunoSEQ multiplex PCR; TCRdb keeps only in-frame clonotypes and omits some of them. The data show around 300,000 clones, about 8% seen once. V was cut by 0 bases and J by 4 bases, with 3 bases left in between. The germline V gene encodes CDR1 MGHRA and CDR2 YSYEKL. This CDR3 is 12 amino acids long. The data originate from a study of beta chain features in type 1 diabetes. Study-level background: Patients did not differ from healthy donors in age, gender or cell yield.

The study's findings and limits: Small HLA sub-analyses could not settle whether HLA shapes TCRB rearrangement.

This TCR was recovered from a woman aged 18-30 years in good health. The source material was central memory CD4+ T cells from blood. V is TRBV4-1 and J is TRBJ1-2; unclear D gene. In DNA form, the CDR3 reads TGCGCCAGCAGCCAAGAAGGCTATGGCTACACCTTC. Amino acid sequence: CASSQEGYGYTF.